A selection of T cell receptor beta chains follows, all from one sample in a study of blood T cell repertoires in COVID-19. Clones were sequenced by immunoSEQ multiplex PCR, and TCRdb holds only the in-frame ones, with some missing. The sample comprises about 340,000 clones, more than 85% of which are singletons, and approximately 17% rests with the top ten. The material sequenced was PBMCs or T cells enriched from blood (not recorded which). Receptors were obtained from a woman in her thirties who had recovered from COVID-19. Both conserved end residues are trimmed from each CDR3. The order of the fields is J gene, V gene, D gene, CDR3 protein. D genes are given only for firm matches.

TRBJ1-1 | TRBV28 | - | ASSPRGIEGAF
TRBJ1-3 | TRBV28 | - | ASSPGGSGNTIY
TRBJ2-7 | TRBV19 | TRBD1 | ASSIDQGAQYEQY
TRBJ1-5 | TRBV28 | - | ASSPRTGVRGPQH
TRBJ1-5 | TRBV30 | TRBD1 | AWSGQGWAQPQH
TRBJ1-4 | TRBV6-5 | TRBD1 | ASSALRTGNEKLF
TRBJ2-7 | TRBV5-1 | TRBD2 | ASSPGLAGVNEQY
TRBJ2-7 | TRBV4-1 | TRBD1 | ASSRWTGVSYEQY
TRBJ2-5 | TRBV5-6 | TRBD1 | ASKVDRGQETQY
TRBJ1-2 | TRBV6-5 | - | ASSYDGQPSYGYT
TRBJ2-3 | TRBV28 | - | ASSLQDSTDTQY
TRBJ1-5 | TRBV4-1 | - | ASSQGEGKPQH
TRBJ2-1 | TRBV13 | TRBD1 | ASSRRQGAYNEQF
TRBJ2-3 | TRBV7-9 | - | ASSLVAARMQASTDTQY